This T cell receptor beta chain was documented in a study of blood T cell repertoires in COVID-19. Study overall: The analysed material was cDNA or gDNA that came from T cells, B-cell-depleted T cells, or PBMCs.

Generated by immunoSEQ multiplex PCR, the TCRdb table keeps only in-frame clones and is missing some. This repertoire shows around 60,000 clones, roughly 86% found once; its top ten account for approximately 15%. J gave up 5 bases and V 7 bases, and 5 bases lay outside the gene matches. This CDR3 contains 14 residues. CDR1 is MNHEY and CDR2 is SVGAGI in the germline V gene. The chain uses TRBV6-5 and TRBJ2-2, with 9 bases lining up with TRBD1. Source material: peripheral blood. The receptor's source is a human donor in a cohort sampled during active COVID-19. The CDR3 DNA sequence: TGTGCCAGCAAGGGACAGGGATGGACCGGGGAGCTGTTTTTT. It specifies CASKGQGWTGELFF.